This entry lists 4 T cell receptor beta chains sequenced from one sample in a study of early T cells in non-severe SARS-CoV-2 infection. MiXCR, applied by TCRdb to the 5' RACE reads, yields one record per CDR3 protein. The data show over 45,000 distinct CDR3 sequences, roughly 8.2% seen once. The sequencing used whole blood, collected at baseline. The receptors were gathered from an adult who was a healthcare worker with PCR-confirmed SARS-CoV-2 infection or an uninfected control (not recorded which).

This clonotype came up many times. The gene calls are TRBV12-3 or TRBV12-4 and TRBJ2-3; 16 bases are a match to TRBD2. V lost 0 bases and J lost 4; bases outside the gene matches: 7. This CDR3 contains 19 residues. This CDR3 reads CASSLAPGLAGGRPDTQYF. The DNA of the CDR3 is TGTGCCAGCAGTTTAGCGCCGGGACTAGCGGGAGGGCGACCAGATACGCAGTATTTT.

This clonotype came up a few times. This chain joins TRBV28 and TRBJ2-7; D uncertain. V lost 5 bases to trimming and J lost 7 bases, with 9 bases between them. The CDR3 is 11 residues long. Germline V gene data show CDR1 as MDHEN and CDR2 as SYDVKM. DNA for the CDR3: TGTGCCAGCAGTAACCTGGGGGAGCAGTACTTC. It specifies CASSNLGEQYF.

This clonotype was recorded many times. The chain joins TRBV4-2 to TRBJ1-1; D is uncertain. The CDR3 extends over 15 amino acids. Trimming removed 1 base from V and 1 base from J, with 10 bases in between. The germline CDR1 and CDR2 sequences are LGHNA and YNFKEQ. CDR3 loop: CASSQGGSGNTEAFF. The DNA of the CDR3 is TGTGCCAGCAGCCAAGGAGGGAGTGGGAACACTGAAGCTTTCTTT.

This clonotype appeared many times. This chain uses TRBV11-2 with TRBJ2-4; D remains unclear. Germline CDR1 and CDR2: SGHAT and FQNNGV. Trimming left V 0 bases short and J 1 base short, with 13 bases between. CDR3 length: 17 residues. The CDR3 sequence: CASSLDYGIGAKNIQYF. DNA for the CDR3: TGTGCCAGCAGCTTAGATTATGGCATAGGGGCCAAAAACATTCAGTACTTC.